Listed here are 13 T cell receptor beta chains from one sample, sequenced in a study of control samples from healthy donors and cancer patients. Produced via immunoSEQ multiplex PCR; TCRdb's table is partial and in-frame only. The sample consists of some 130,000 clones, roughly 95% of them appearing once. Sequences were obtained from blood. The receptors here all came from a man aged 25-45 years in good health.

The sample holds one count of this clone. This chain connects TRBV27 to TRBJ2-2; maybe TRBD1 (6 bases). CDR3 length equals 18 residues. V was shortened by 0 bases and J by 4 bases, with 18 bases between the two germline ends. Germline CDR1 MNHEY, CDR2 SMNVEV (reference sequence). Here the CDR3 DNA reads TGTGCCAGCAGTTTATCCCCAGACAGGTACTCGGCCACCGGGGAGCTGTTTTTT. Translating gives CASSLSPDRYSATGELFF.

The table lists this clone with a count of one. V gene TRBV7-2 combines with J gene TRBJ2-3; TRBD2 matches 8 bases. Trimming at V came to 7 bases and at J to 8 bases, leaving 14 bases not matched to a gene. Per germline, CDR1 SGHTA and CDR2 FQGNSA. The CDR3 is 15 amino acids. Here the CDR3 DNA reads TGTGCCAGCACCCAAAAGCGGGGGCCCTCAAGTACGCAGTATTTT. This encodes CASTQKRGPSSTQYF.

The chain has TRBV5-1 and TRBJ1-1, with a possible D match to TRBD1 (6 bases). This CDR3 has 16 residues. Between the trimmed V and J ends, which lost 0 bases and 6 bases, there was a span of 18 bases. Germline-derived CDR1 and CDR2 are SGHRS and YFSETQ. The CDR3 reads CASSLAAVGDTPEAFF. As DNA, the CDR3 is TGCGCCAGCAGCTTGGCGGCGGTGGGGGACACCCCTGAAGCTTTCTTT. Filled out from reference TRBV5-1 and TRBJ1-1, the complete variable domain reads KAGVTQTPRYLIKTRGQQVTLSCSPISGHRSVSWYQQTPGQGLQFLFEYFSETQRNKGNFPGRFSGRQFSNSRSEMNVSTLELGDSALYLCASSLAAVGDTPEAFFGQGTRLTVV.

The gene calls are TRBV27 and TRBJ1-5, with a weak D call TRBD1 (6 bases). This CDR3 is built from 19 residues. From germline, CDR1 is MNHEY and CDR2 SMNVEV (reference sequence). The ends were cut back, 2 bases at V and 4 bases at J, with 24 bases in the middle. The DNA of the CDR3 is TGTGCCAGCAGTTTAGGACAGATAGGTGTGACAAAATTTAATCAGCCCCAGCATTTT. Translation gives CASSLGQIGVTKFNQPQHF.

The gene calls are TRBV4-3 and TRBJ1-1; TRBD1 might be the D (6 bases). Trimming stripped 3 bases from V and 11 bases from J, with 16 bases between. Germline CDR1 is LGHNA and CDR2 is YSLEER. CDR3 size: 13 residues. CDR3 in DNA: TGCGCCAGCAGCCAGACACGGGGGCGTCTGGCTTTCTTT. It codes for CASSQTRGRLAFF.

The V and J genes are TRBV4-1 and TRBJ1-1; D might be TRBD1 (5 bases). The CDR3 contains 16 residues. Germline-derived CDR1 and CDR2 are MGHRA and YSYEKL. The V gene lost 4 bases and the J gene lost 0 bases, with 15 bases spanning the gap. In DNA form, the CDR3 reads TGCGCCAGCAGCCTAGGGACCGCCGAAATGAACACTGAAGCTTTCTTT. It is translated as CASSLGTAEMNTEAFF.

The chain carries TRBV10-3 and TRBJ2-5; D perhaps matches TRBD1 (6 bases). Trimming removed 10 bases from V and 4 bases from J, with 19 bases in between. The CDR3 has 14 residues. CDR1 ENHRY and CDR2 SYGVKD come from the germline V gene. In DNA form, the CDR3 reads TGTGCCACCTCGGGCAGGGGCGACGGAGAGACCCAGTACTTC. It is translated as CATSGRGDGETQYF.

The chain links TRBV4-1 to TRBJ1-1, with a possible D match to TRBD1 (5 bases). The CDR3 totals 16 residues. V lost 4 bases to trimming and J lost 0 bases, with 15 bases between them. The V gene's germline CDR1 is MGHRA and CDR2 YSYEKL. For the CDR3, the DNA is TGCGCCAGCAGCCCCAGGATGCAGGGAATGAACACTGAAGCTTTCTTT. The encoded protein is CASSPRMQGMNTEAFF.

The chain carries TRBV7-2 and TRBJ2-4; unclear D gene. Per the germline V gene, CDR1 is SGHTA and CDR2 is FQGNSA. Trimming shortened V by 5 bases and J by 9 bases, and 8 bases separated the two germline ends. CDR3 length equals 11 residues. The CDR3 is CASSLSGIQYF. As DNA, the CDR3 is TGTGCCAGCAGCCTTTCAGGCATTCAGTACTTC. Combining the CDR3 with reference TRBV7-2 and TRBJ2-4 gives the whole variable domain GAGVSQSPSNKVTEKGKDVELRCDPISGHTALYWYRQSLGQGLEFLIYFQGNSAPDKSGLPSDRFSAERTGGSVSTLTIQRTQQEDSAVYLCASSLSGIQYFGAGTRLSVL.

On this clone: The sample contains more than one DNA sequence encoding this CDR3. The genes are TRBV27 and TRBJ2-7, with no clear D. V shed 0 bases and J shed 1 base, with 4 bases lying between them. Germline V gene sequence: CDR1 MNHEY, CDR2 SMNVEV (reference sequence). This CDR3 is 13 amino acids long. This CDR3 reads CASSLSPSYEQYF. The DNA for the CDR3 is TGTGCCAGCAGTTTATCTCCTTCCTACGAGCAGTACTTC.

V gene TRBV4-1 combines with J gene TRBJ2-7; D may correspond to TRBD1 or TRBD2 (7 bases each). Germline-derived CDR1 and CDR2 are MGHRA and YSYEKL. V was shortened by 5 bases and J by 6 bases, with 20 bases between the two germline ends. This CDR3 has 15 amino acids. This chain's CDR3 is CASSYGGQGEGEQYF. CDR3 sequence (DNA): TGCGCCAGCAGCTACGGGGGCCAGGGGGAGGGCGAGCAGTACTTC.

V usage is TRBV6-2 or TRBV6-3 and J usage is TRBJ1-5; D is unresolved. This CDR3 region has 14 residues. V lost 6 bases and J lost 4, with 13 bases in between. Per the germline V gene, CDR1 is MNHEY and CDR2 is SVGEGT. CDR3 in DNA: TGTGCCAGCAGCCTTTACCTAAAAAATCAGCCCCAGCATTTT. It codes for CASSLYLKNQPQHF.

This clone showed up just once. This chain uses TRBV28 with TRBJ1-5, with D maybe TRBD1 (5 bases). V lost 7 bases and J lost 2, with 15 bases in between. The length of the CDR3 is 15 residues. Germline V gives CDR1 MDHEN, CDR2 SYDVKM. The CDR3 loop is CASTPSGRGNQPQHF. CDR3 nucleotides: TGTGCCAGCACCCCGTCGGGCAGGGGCAATCAGCCCCAGCATTTT.